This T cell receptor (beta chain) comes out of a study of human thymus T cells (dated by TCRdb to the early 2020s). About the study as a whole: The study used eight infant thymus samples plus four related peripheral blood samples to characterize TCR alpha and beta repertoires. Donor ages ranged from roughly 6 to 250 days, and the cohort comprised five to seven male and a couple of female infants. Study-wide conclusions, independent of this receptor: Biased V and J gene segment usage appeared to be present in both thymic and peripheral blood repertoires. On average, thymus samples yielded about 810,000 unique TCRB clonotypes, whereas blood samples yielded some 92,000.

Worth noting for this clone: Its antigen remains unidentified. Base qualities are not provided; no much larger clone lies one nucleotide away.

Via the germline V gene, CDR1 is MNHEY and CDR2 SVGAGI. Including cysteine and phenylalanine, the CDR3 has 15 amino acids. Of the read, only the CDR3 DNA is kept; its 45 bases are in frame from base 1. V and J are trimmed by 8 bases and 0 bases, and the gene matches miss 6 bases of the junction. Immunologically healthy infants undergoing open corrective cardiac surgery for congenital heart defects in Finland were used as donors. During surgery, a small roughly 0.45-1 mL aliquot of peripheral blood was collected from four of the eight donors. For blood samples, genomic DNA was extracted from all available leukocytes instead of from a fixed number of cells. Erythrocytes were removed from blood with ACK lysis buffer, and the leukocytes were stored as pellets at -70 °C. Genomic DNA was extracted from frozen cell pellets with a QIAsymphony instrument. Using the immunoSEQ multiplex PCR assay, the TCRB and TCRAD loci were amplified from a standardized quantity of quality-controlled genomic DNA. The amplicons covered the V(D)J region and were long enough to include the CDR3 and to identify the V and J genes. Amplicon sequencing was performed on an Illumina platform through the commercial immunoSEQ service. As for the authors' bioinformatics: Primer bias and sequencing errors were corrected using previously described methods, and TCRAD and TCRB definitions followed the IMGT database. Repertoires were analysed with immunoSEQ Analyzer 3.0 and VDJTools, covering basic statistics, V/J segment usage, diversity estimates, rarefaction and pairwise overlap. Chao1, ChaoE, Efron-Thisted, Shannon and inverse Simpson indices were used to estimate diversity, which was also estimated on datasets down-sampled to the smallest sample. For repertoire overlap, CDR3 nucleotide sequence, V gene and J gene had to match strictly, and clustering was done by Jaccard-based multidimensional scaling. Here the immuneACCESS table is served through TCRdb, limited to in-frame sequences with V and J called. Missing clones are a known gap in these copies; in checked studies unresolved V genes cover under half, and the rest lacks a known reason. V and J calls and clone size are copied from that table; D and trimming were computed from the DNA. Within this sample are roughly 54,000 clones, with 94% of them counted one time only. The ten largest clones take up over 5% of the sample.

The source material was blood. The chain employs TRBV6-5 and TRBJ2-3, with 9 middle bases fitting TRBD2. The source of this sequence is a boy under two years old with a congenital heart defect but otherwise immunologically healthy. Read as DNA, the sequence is TGTGCCAGCTGTTCCCTAGCGGGGAGCACAGATACGCAGTATTTT. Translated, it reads CASCSLAGSTDTQYF.